One and the same sample provided the 27 T cell receptor beta chains below, sequenced in a study of blood T cell repertoires in COVID-19. Generated by immunoSEQ multiplex PCR, the TCRdb table keeps only in-frame clones and is missing some. This sample yields around 280,000 clones, of which around 89% are seen a single time; around 1.7% belongs to the top ten. The sequenced material came from PBMCs or T cells enriched from blood (not recorded which). The receptors shown here come from a woman younger than 35 with acute COVID-19.

The chain combines TRBV5-8 with TRBJ1-1; TRBD1 matches at 7 bases. The length of the CDR3 is 14 residues. V shed 5 bases and J 5 bases; nucleotides not matched to a gene: 9. Per the germline V gene, CDR1 is SGHTS and CDR2 is YDEGEE. CDR3 sequence: CASSSDRVRTEAFF. For the CDR3, the DNA is TGTGCCAGCAGTTCTGACAGGGTCCGAACTGAAGCTTTCTTT. Filled out from reference TRBV5-8 and TRBJ1-1, the complete variable domain reads EAGVTQSPTHLIKTRGQQATLRCSPISGHTSVYWYQQALGLGLQFLLWYDEGEERNRGNFPPRFSGRQFPNYSSELNVNALELEDSALYLCASSSDRVRTEAFFGQGTRLTVV.

This chain uses TRBV29-1 with TRBJ2-5, with TRBD2 matching over 9 bases. CDR1 is SQVTM and CDR2 is ANQGSEA in the germline V gene. The CDR3 contains 16 residues. Trimming took 4 bases from V and 5 from J; bases not matched to a gene: 14. The CDR3 loop reads CSVGRREGVIGETQYF. DNA for the CDR3: TGCAGCGTTGGGAGGCGGGAGGGTGTAATAGGGGAGACCCAGTACTTC.

The V and J genes are TRBV28 and TRBJ2-1; the match to TRBD2 covers 8 bases. V shed 6 bases, J shed 5 bases, and the junction held 6 bases outside the gene matches. This CDR3 has 14 amino acids. Germline V gene sequence: CDR1 MDHEN, CDR2 SYDVKM. Here the CDR3 reads CASSLNGGDNEQFF. The CDR3 bases are TGTGCCAGCAGCCTTAACGGGGGGGACAATGAGCAGTTCTTC.

V is TRBV4-3 and J is TRBJ1-5, with TRBD1 matching 10 bases. Germline loops: CDR1 LGHNA, CDR2 YSLEER. There are 15 residues in the CDR3. V lost 4 bases, J lost 6 bases, and 6 bases stayed unmatched. For the CDR3, the DNA is TGCGCCAGCAGCCCCGGGACAGGGGTCGGTCAGCCCCAGCATTTT. This gives the protein CASSPGTGVGQPQHF.

The rearrangement links TRBV11-2 to TRBJ1-1; D not resolved. CDR3 length equals 14 residues. The germline V and J ends were trimmed by 0 bases and 5 bases, with 10 bases remaining between them. Germline loops: CDR1 SGHAT, CDR2 FQNNGV. The CDR3 nucleotides read TGTGCCAGCAGCTTAGATCTGAGAGGTACTGAAGCTTTCTTT. Translated: CASSLDLRGTEAFF.

This clone occurred once. The J gene is TRBJ2-7, the V gene TRBV6-5; 7 bases map to TRBD2. CDR1 and CDR2 (germline): MNHEY, SVGAGI. The CDR3 covers 15 residues. The ends lost 8 bases at V and 5 bases at J; junction bases unmatched: 15. In DNA form, the CDR3 reads TGTGCCAGCGGGGTCTCCGGGGGGAGTGTTAACGAGCAGTACTTC. Protein product: CASGVSGGSVNEQYF.

The chain recombines TRBV11-2 with TRBJ1-1; D call uncertain. Germline CDR1 is SGHAT and CDR2 is FQNNGV. The V gene lost 1 base and the J gene lost 11 bases, with 11 bases spanning the gap. The length of the CDR3 is 12 residues. CDR3: CASSLGGVMAFF. The DNA for the CDR3 is TGTGCCAGCAGCTTAGGAGGCGTGATGGCTTTCTTT.

The chain has TRBV9 and TRBJ2-5; TRBD2 agrees at 14 bases. The length of the CDR3 is 16 residues. V lost 2 bases, J lost 3 bases, and 3 bases stayed unmatched. The V gene's germline CDR1 is SGDLS and CDR2 YYNGEE. Here the CDR3 reads CASSVGLAGAKETQYF. The CDR3 nucleotides read TGTGCCAGCAGCGTGGGACTAGCGGGGGCTAAAGAGACCCAGTACTTC.

The V call is TRBV5-1, the J call TRBJ2-5; 11 nucleotides match TRBD2. The germline gives CDR1 SGHRS, CDR2 YFSETQ. With 4 bases clipped from V and 5 bases from J, the junction kept 10 bases outside the gene matches. CDR3 length: 16 residues. The CDR3 coding sequence is TGCGCCAGCAGCCCCCAGCTAGCGGGAGGTGGCGAGACCCAGTACTTC. Its protein product is CASSPQLAGGGETQYF. The whole variable domain, filled in from reference TRBV5-1 and TRBJ2-5, reads KAGVTQTPRYLIKTRGQQVTLSCSPISGHRSVSWYQQTPGQGLQFLFEYFSETQRNKGNFPGRFSGRQFSNSRSEMNVSTLELGDSALYLCASSPQLAGGGETQYFGPGTRLLVL.

This clone was recorded once. This chain connects TRBV7-9 to TRBJ2-5; a possible D gene is TRBD1 (5 bases). The CDR3 length is 15 residues. Germline CDR1 and CDR2: SEHNR and FQNEAQ (reference sequence). Trimming left V 2 bases short and J 3 bases short, with 13 bases between. Here the CDR3 DNA reads TGTGCCAGCAGCTTAAACTGGGGCCAGGAAGAGACCCAGTACTTC. It codes for CASSLNWGQEETQYF.

This chain connects TRBV9 to TRBJ2-7; 8 bases agree with TRBD1. The CDR3 totals 15 residues. Germline V gene data show CDR1 as SGDLS and CDR2 as YYNGEE. The V segment lost 3 bases and the J segment 2 bases; nucleotides outside the gene matches: 7. CDR3 in DNA: TGTGCCAGCAGCGCCCGACAGGGGATCACCTACGAGCAGTACTTC. Protein product: CASSARQGITYEQYF.

The rearrangement uses TRBV12-3 or TRBV12-4 and TRBJ1-2; D remains ambiguous. Deletions cut 5 bases from V and 3 bases from J, with 4 bases between. The CDR3 has 11 residues. In DNA form, the CDR3 reads TGTGCCAGCAGTCGGGACTATGGCTACACCTTC. Translation: CASSRDYGYTF.

The chain is built from TRBV28 and TRBJ2-1; 7 nucleotides match TRBD2. The germline gives CDR1 MDHEN, CDR2 SYDVKM. The ends lost 6 bases at V and 8 bases at J; junction bases unmatched: 25. The CDR3 length is 19 residues. The CDR3 loop is CASSSPLAGEVFSSYEQFF. The CDR3 coding sequence is TGTGCCAGCAGCTCCCCCCTGGCGGGAGAGGTCTTCAGTAGCTATGAGCAGTTCTTC. Variable domain in full (rest from reference TRBV28 and TRBJ2-1): DVKVTQSSRYLVKRTGEKVFLECVQDMDHENMFWYRQDPGLGLRLIYFSYDVKMKEKGDIPEGYSVSREKKERFSLILESASTNQTSMYLCASSSPLAGEVFSSYEQFFGPGTRLTVL.

This clone was counted a few times. In nucleotides, the CDR3 is TGTGCCAACAGGGACACTAAGAACACTGAAGCTTTCTTT. This gives the protein CANRDTKNTEAFF. V is TRBV10-3 and J is TRBJ1-1; maybe TRBD1 (6 bases). Deletions cut 10 bases from V and 1 base from J, with 13 bases between. CDR1 is ENHRY, CDR2 SYGVKD, per germline. CDR3 length equals 13 residues.

The chain uses TRBV4-1 and TRBJ2-1, with D hard to call. V lost 0 bases and J lost 6, with 6 bases in between. The CDR3 is made up of 13 amino acids. The V gene's germline CDR1 is MGHRA and CDR2 YSYEKL. The CDR3 DNA is TGCGCCAGCAGCCAAGATCGGTTCAATGAGCAGTTCTTC. This codes for CASSQDRFNEQFF.

The chain employs TRBV4-3 and TRBJ2-1; 8 nucleotides agree with TRBD2. Trimming cost V 0 bases and J 5 bases; bases outside gene matches: 12. This CDR3 region has 18 residues. Germline V CDR1 and CDR2: LGHNA, YSLEER. CDR3 in DNA: TGCGCCAGCAGCCAAGATAATGACGGAGCGGGAGTTCACAATGAGCAGTTCTTC. This sequence encodes CASSQDNDGAGVHNEQFF.

The rearrangement uses TRBV28 and TRBJ2-1; 15 positions agree with TRBD2. Germline V gene data show CDR1 as MDHEN and CDR2 as SYDVKM. Losses at the gene ends were 11 bases for V and 5 bases for J; bases not matched to a gene: 4. This CDR3 is 14 amino acids long. The CDR3 is CAGGLAGGDNEQFF. CDR3 nucleotide sequence: TGTGCCGGGGGACTAGCGGGAGGTGACAATGAGCAGTTCTTC.

This clone was seen a handful of times. This chain uses TRBV10-1 with TRBJ2-1; TRBD1 matches at 11 bases. The V gene end was trimmed by 1 base and the J gene end by 4 bases; junction bases not matched to a gene: 6. The CDR3 covers 17 residues. The germline V gene has CDR1 WNHNN and CDR2 SYGVQD (reference sequence). The CDR3 is CASSELGGQGAYNEQFF. CDR3 nucleotide sequence: TGCGCCAGCAGTGAGTTGGGCGGACAGGGGGCTTACAATGAGCAGTTCTTC.

V and J are TRBV30 and TRBJ1-3, with D perhaps TRBD1 (5 bases). The length of the CDR3 is 14 residues. Germline V gene lookup returns CDR1 GTSNPN and CDR2 SVGIG (reference sequence). Between the trimmed V and J ends, which lost 2 bases and 4 bases, there was a span of 12 bases. This CDR3 reads CAWSPGPGGNTIYF. The CDR3 coding sequence is TGTGCCTGGAGTCCCGGCCCAGGGGGAAACACCATATATTTT.

The rearrangement links TRBV11-2 to TRBJ2-4; 7 nucleotides match TRBD2. CDR1 and CDR2 from the germline V gene are SGHAT and FQNNGV. The CDR3 is made up of 14 amino acids. Germline trimming cut 5 bases from V and 9 bases from J; bases unmatched to any gene: 10. CDR3 sequence (DNA): TGTGCCAGCAGCCTGGGAGGGACCCCCCTCATTCAGTACTTC. Protein product: CASSLGGTPLIQYF.

This clone has just one count. This chain uses TRBV7-3 with TRBJ1-3; no clear D. The CDR3 contains 15 residues. The V gene's germline CDR1 is SGHTA and CDR2 FQGTGA. Trimming removed 5 bases at V and 2 bases at J, with 13 bases between. CDR3 DNA sequence: TGTGCCAGCAGCCAATCAGGCGATCCTGGAAACACCATATATTTT. Residues: CASSQSGDPGNTIYF.

J is TRBJ2-7 and V is TRBV25-1; TRBD1 aligns across 10 bases. CDR1 and CDR2 from the germline V gene are MGHDK and SYGVNS. This CDR3 is 14 amino acids long. After removal of 8 bases from V and 0 bases from J, the junction contained 4 bases not matched to a gene. The CDR3 nucleotides read TGTGCCAGCGGGGGACAGGGGAGCTCCTACGAGCAGTACTTC. This sequence encodes CASGGQGSSYEQYF.

This clone has a single count. The chain couples TRBV5-1 to TRBJ2-7; weak D call: TRBD1 (6 bases). The germline CDR1 and CDR2 sequences are SGHRS and YFSETQ. The CDR3 has 14 residues. V lost 2 bases and J lost 0, with 9 bases in between. The CDR3 nucleotides read TGCGCCAGCAGCTTTTCCAGGGGCTCCTACGAGCAGTACTTC. It encodes CASSFSRGSYEQYF.

The V call is TRBV18, the J call TRBJ1-1, with a possible D match to TRBD1 (6 bases). The CDR3 covers 14 residues. Germline V gives CDR1 KGHSH, CDR2 LQKENI. V was trimmed by 3 bases and J by 4 bases, leaving 12 bases between them. CDR3 region: CASSPSGGLTEAFF. DNA of the CDR3: TGTGCCAGCTCACCCTCGGGGGGCCTCACTGAAGCTTTCTTT.

The V call is TRBV5-4, the J call TRBJ1-1, with TRBD1 as a possible D gene (6 bases). This CDR3 comprises 14 residues. Germline-derived CDR1 and CDR2 are SGHNT and YYREEE (reference sequence). Between the trimmed V and J ends, which lost 0 bases and 10 bases, there was a span of 16 bases. The CDR3 bases are TGTGCCAGCAGCTTGGGGGGGGGCCCGACGGGAGCTTTCTTT. It yields the protein CASSLGGGPTGAFF.

The chain recombines TRBV4-2 with TRBJ2-7, with 8 bases fitting TRBD2. CDR1 is LGHNA and CDR2 is YNFKEQ in the germline V gene. V shed 4 bases and J 3 bases; nucleotides not matched to a gene: 5. CDR3 length: 14 amino acids. The CDR3 sequence: CASSPREGGYEQYF. CDR3 in DNA: TGTGCCAGCAGCCCACGGGAGGGAGGCTACGAGCAGTACTTC.

About this clone itself: Other DNA sequences in the same sample also yield this CDR3. The genes are TRBV24-1 and TRBJ2-2, with a weak D call TRBD2 (6 bases). Trimming took 1 base from V and 5 from J, leaving 10 bases between them. The CDR3 length is 15 residues. Germline CDR1 and CDR2: KGHDR and SFDVKD. CDR3 loop: CATSDFGTGTGELFF. CDR3 nucleotides: TGTGCCACCAGTGATTTCGGGACTGGAACCGGGGAGCTGTTTTTT.